What follows are 3 T cell receptor beta chains derived from one specimen sequenced in a study of T cells in Graves' hyperthyroidism and ophthalmopathy. Amplification targeted TCR beta CDR3 regions from RNA transcripts. With the HTBI primer set, the TCR CDR3 went through a first round of RT-PCR. TCRdb reprocessed the multiplex PCR reads via MiXCR and lists one record per CDR3 protein. The profile covers about 770,000 distinct CDR3 sequences, with roughly 20% appearing a single time and about a sixth taken by the ten largest. The sample consisted of blood. The source of these receptors is a woman between 45 and 65 years old with Graves' hyperthyroidism that later progressed to Graves' ophthalmopathy.

This sequence joins TRBV7-2 and TRBJ2-3; a weak D match, TRBD1 (6 bases). V was clipped by 4 bases and J by 4 bases, with 18 bases between them. The CDR3 is 16 amino acids. The germline CDR1 and CDR2 sequences are SGHTA and FQGNSA. This chain's CDR3 is CASSSDWPRGPDTQYF. Written as DNA, the CDR3 is TGTGCCAGCAGCTCGGATTGGCCCAGGGGCCCAGATACGCAGTATTTT. The full variable domain, rest sourced from reference TRBV7-2 and TRBJ2-3, is GAGVSQSPSNKVTEKGKDVELRCDPISGHTALYWYRQSLGQGLEFLIYFQGNSAPDKSGLPSDRFSAERTGGSVSTLTIQRTQQEDSAVYLCASSSDWPRGPDTQYFGPGTRLTVL.

This clonotype was detected only a few times. V and J are TRBV5-8 and TRBJ2-3; TRBD1 might be the D (6 bases). V was shortened by 5 bases and J by 1 base, with 20 bases between the two germline ends. This CDR3 is built from 17 residues. The germline V gene encodes CDR1 SGHTS and CDR2 YDEGEE. DNA of the CDR3: TGTGCCAGCAGGGGGGCGCCTTTCAGTAGGGGCACAGATACGCAGTATTTT. Its protein product is CASRGAPFSRGTDTQYF.

This clonotype was counted ten times or more. This sequence joins TRBV5-1 and TRBJ2-1; 8 nucleotides align to TRBD2. CDR3 length: 18 amino acids. V lost 0 bases to trimming and J lost 0 bases; unmatched junction nucleotides: 8. Germline assignment: CDR1 SGHRS and CDR2 YFSETQ. CDR3 loop: CASSLVWSSGNSYNEQFF. Here the CDR3 DNA reads TGCGCCAGCAGCTTGGTATGGAGTAGCGGGAACTCCTACAATGAGCAGTTCTTC.